This T cell receptor beta chain appears in the sequencing data of a study of blood T cell repertoires in COVID-19. V was clipped by 1 base and J by 4 bases; unmatched bases: 5. Germline CDR1 SGHDN, CDR2 FVKESK. The CDR3 length is 17 residues. This clone was counted only a few times. Only in-frame clones appear in the TCRdb table, and some are missing; sequencing was by immunoSEQ multiplex PCR. Of about 160,000 clones listed, roughly nine tenths are singletons. The sequence came from a woman between 45 and 65 years old who had recovered from COVID-19. Material for sequencing was PBMCs or T cells enriched from blood (not recorded which). The chain recombines TRBV14 with TRBJ2-5, with TRBD2 matching over 14 bases. CDR3 protein: CASSQVLGLAGGETQYF. For the CDR3, the DNA is TGTGCCAGCAGCCAAGTACTTGGACTAGCGGGAGGAGAGACCCAGTACTTC.